The 17 T cell receptor beta chains given below trace back to one sample, sequenced in a study of a mutant IDH1 vaccine in newly diagnosed glioma. Antigens of these TCRs are unknown. Regarding time point: week 35, safety follow-up. Alongside topical imiquimod, each dose of vaccine comprised 300 ug of mutant IDH1 20-mer peptide. Generated by immunoSEQ multiplex PCR, the TCRdb table keeps only in-frame clones and is missing some. The table has approximately 45,000 clones, around 92% seen once; the top ten hold roughly 2.3%. The material was PBMCs, obtained from a glioma patient whose treatment included an IDH1 peptide vaccine. The receptors were gathered from a man between 50 and 59 years old with glioma.

J is TRBJ1-2 and V is TRBV5-5, with D possibly TRBD1 on 5 matching bases. V shed 3 bases and J shed 4 bases, with 10 bases lying between them. The germline V gene has CDR1 SGHKS and CDR2 YYEKEE (reference sequence). The length of the CDR3 is 13 residues. The CDR3 sequence is CASSSGIAYGYTF. DNA of the CDR3: TGTGCCAGCAGCTCAGGGATAGCCTATGGCTACACCTTC.

The V call is TRBV27, the J call TRBJ2-1; no clear D. Trimming cost V 0 bases and J 2 bases, with 5 bases left between them. Germline CDR1 is MNHEY and CDR2 is SMNVEV (reference sequence). CDR3 length: 14 residues. CDR3 nucleotides: TGTGCCAGCAGTTTATCCGGACCCTACAATGAGCAGTTCTTC. Its translation is CASSLSGPYNEQFF.

V gene TRBV19 combines with J gene TRBJ2-1; no firm D call. Germline values: CDR1 LNHDA, CDR2 SQIVND (reference sequence). V lost 6 bases and J lost 5, with 11 bases in between. The CDR3 sequence is 13 residues long. CDR3 sequence: CASSPPHNNEQFF. The CDR3 nucleotides are TGTGCCAGTAGCCCTCCCCATAACAATGAGCAGTTCTTC.

CDR3 sequence reads: CAISESVRNTEAFF. CDR3 nucleotide sequence: TGTGCCATCAGTGAGTCTGTACGGAACACTGAAGCTTTCTTT. The rearrangement joins TRBV10-3 to TRBJ1-1; D not resolved. This CDR3 is 14 amino acids long. Germline assignment: CDR1 ENHRY and CDR2 SYGVKD. The V end was cut by 0 bases, the J end by 1 base, with 6 bases between.

The V call is TRBV7-2, the J call TRBJ2-7; either TRBD1 or TRBD2 may fit D (5 bases each). Germline V gene lookup returns CDR1 SGHTA and CDR2 FQGNSA. The germline V and J ends were trimmed by 2 bases and 4 bases, with 6 bases remaining between them. This CDR3 has 12 residues. DNA of the CDR3: TGTGCCAGCAGCTTATGGGGGTACGAGCAGTACTTC. Its translation: CASSLWGYEQYF.

This clone was recorded once. The chain has TRBV19 and TRBJ1-1; D might be TRBD1 (6 bases). V lost 5 bases and J lost 7, with 14 bases in between. The CDR3 totals 13 residues. Germline V gives CDR1 LNHDA, CDR2 SQIVND (reference sequence). The CDR3 sequence is CASSPGHSFEAFF. The CDR3 nucleotides read TGTGCCAGTAGTCCGGGACATTCTTTTGAAGCTTTCTTT.

This clone is classed as medium-sized (0.01 to 0.1%). The genes are TRBV7-9 and TRBJ2-5, with 11 nucleotides matching TRBD2. CDR3 length: 15 residues. The junction had 3 bases not matched to a gene; V was cut back by 6 bases and J by 0 bases. Germline V gives CDR1 SEHNR, CDR2 FQNEAQ (reference sequence). CDR3: CASRGLAEYQETQYF. The CDR3 coding sequence is TGTGCCAGCAGGGGACTAGCGGAGTACCAAGAGACCCAGTACTTC.

The chain recombines TRBV7-9 with TRBJ1-3; a possible D gene is TRBD1 (6 bases). CDR1 is SEHNR, CDR2 FQNEAQ, per germline (reference sequence). V lost 4 bases and J lost 0, with 19 bases in between. The CDR3 extends over 18 amino acids. The CDR3 DNA is TGTGCCAGCAGCTGGACAGTATTCGGAATATCCTCTGGAAACACCATATATTTT. Its translation is CASSWTVFGISSGNTIYF.

By frequency in the sample, this clone is large (0.1 to 1%). The chain employs TRBV7-3 and TRBJ2-2, with D unclear. This CDR3 is 11 amino acids long. The germline V and J ends were trimmed by 4 bases and 6 bases, with 3 bases remaining between them. Germline V gene data show CDR1 as SGHTA and CDR2 as FQGTGA. The CDR3 DNA is TGTGCCAGCAGCTACTCCGGGGAGCTGTTTTTT. Translated: CASSYSGELFF.

The chain joins TRBV4-1 to TRBJ1-2; D remains unclear. Trimming cost V 0 bases and J 3 bases, with 11 bases left between them. CDR1 is MGHRA and CDR2 is YSYEKL in the germline V gene. The CDR3 is 15 residues long. DNA for the CDR3: TGCGCCAGCAGCCAAGATTTGGGCAGTCACTATGGCTACACCTTC. Protein sequence: CASSQDLGSHYGYTF.

The chain couples TRBV7-6 to TRBJ2-1, with D uncertain. Per the germline V gene, CDR1 is SGHVS and CDR2 is FNYEAQ. V shed 5 bases and J shed 7 bases, with 9 bases lying between them. The CDR3 runs to 12 residues. Written as DNA, the CDR3 is TGTGCCAGCAGCAAAAGCTGGAATGAGCAGTTCTTC. Residues: CASSKSWNEQFF.

Only one count was recorded for this clone. The J gene is TRBJ2-1, the V gene TRBV18; no definite D call. CDR1 KGHSH and CDR2 LQKENI come from the germline V gene. CDR3 length: 15 residues. The V end lost 4 bases, the J end lost 7 bases, and 17 bases lay between the germline ends. CDR3 region: CASSRPAGTSNEQFF. CDR3 sequence (DNA): TGTGCCAGCTCACGCCCTGCAGGTACCTCTAATGAGCAGTTCTTC.

This chain connects TRBV6-1 to TRBJ1-3; no firm D call. The CDR3 covers 14 residues. Per germline, CDR1 MNHNS and CDR2 SASEGT. Deletions cut 7 bases from V and 1 base from J, with 11 bases between. CDR3 region: CASNPRGSGNTIYF. CDR3 bases: TGTGCCAGCAACCCGAGAGGTTCTGGAAACACCATATATTTT.

The CDR3 spells CASSQAGNTGELFF. CDR3 nucleotides: TGTGCCAGCAGCCAAGCCGGGAACACCGGGGAGCTGTTTTTT. V and J are TRBV4-2 and TRBJ2-2, with D unresolved. The CDR3 runs 14 residues. The germline gives CDR1 LGHNA, CDR2 YNFKEQ. V lost 1 base, J lost 1 base, and 4 bases lay in between.

The CDR3 reads CASSWGDASYEQYF. CDR3 DNA: TGCGCCAGCAGCTGGGGGGACGCCAGCTACGAGCAGTACTTC. V and J are TRBV5-1 and TRBJ2-7; a weak D match, TRBD2 (6 bases). There are 14 residues in the CDR3. Germline CDR1 is SGHRS and CDR2 is YFSETQ. The V and J ends lost 3 bases and 3 bases respectively, with 13 bases between them.

The V gene is TRBV9, the J gene TRBJ2-1, with D tentatively TRBD1 or TRBD2 (5 bases each). V lost 4 bases and J lost 0, with 14 bases in between. Germline CDR1 and CDR2: SGDLS and YYNGEE. This CDR3 has 16 residues. The CDR3: CASSLTGQNSYNEQFF. The CDR3 DNA reads TGTGCCAGCAGCTTAACGGGGCAGAACTCCTACAATGAGCAGTTCTTC.

The V and J genes are TRBV18 and TRBJ1-5; 8 bases fit TRBD1. CDR1 and CDR2 from the germline V gene are KGHSH and LQKENI. The CDR3 loop spans 14 amino acids. The junction had 6 bases not matched to a gene; V was cut back by 6 bases and J by 5 bases. Here the CDR3 DNA reads TGTGCCAGCTCCCTAGACAGGGGACATCAGCCCCAGCATTTT. Protein: CASSLDRGHQPQHF. Full variable domain (rest looked up from reference TRBV18 and TRBJ1-5): NAGVMQNPRHLVRRRGQEARLRCSPMKGHSHVYWYRQLPEEGLKFMVYLQKENIIDESGMPKERFSAEFPKEGPSILRIQQVVRGDSAAYFCASSLDRGHQPQHFGDGTRLSIL.